This paragraph covers one T cell receptor beta chain sequence. This entry comes from a study of blood T cells in healthy people across ages. Together with a sample-barcoded 5' primer, a J-beta primer mix was included in a second PCR lasting roughly 6 to 12 cycles. Every molecule of cDNA carried a tag from a template-switch adaptor with 12 random nucleotides. Individual samples furnished no less than 2.5 million CDR3-containing paired-end reads apiece. TCRdb re-derived calls from the 5' RACE reads in MiXCR, one entry per CDR3 protein. The sample consists of about 570,000 distinct CDR3 sequences, 25% to 30% of them appearing once. Germline CDR1 SGDLS, CDR2 YYNGEE. The CDR3 extends over 16 amino acids. V lost 0 bases and J lost 9; bases outside the gene matches: 11. Healthy individuals of Caucasian origin from Russia, aged roughly 6 to 100, served as donors. Total RNA was extracted at no less than 5.5 micrograms per sample.

The V and J genes are TRBV9 and TRBJ2-1; 8 nucleotides align to TRBD2. The sample taken for sequencing was blood. The sequence was obtained from a woman between 70 and 85 years old in good health. This chain's CDR3 is CASSVVPSGQAGEQFF. The CDR3 nucleotides read TGTGCCAGCAGCGTAGTACCTAGCGGGCAGGCGGGTGAGCAGTTCTTC.